The 14 T cell receptor beta chains reported below all come from one sample, sequenced in a study of blood T cell repertoires in COVID-19. Sequenced by immunoSEQ multiplex PCR; TCRdb stores in-frame clones only, minus some. Here the sample spans roughly 250,000 clones, about four fifths being singletons. The sequenced sample was peripheral blood. These receptors were obtained from a person aged 70 to 85 with COVID-19, enrolled during active disease.

This chain connects TRBV6-5 to TRBJ1-2; TRBD1 matches at 8 bases. The CDR3 spans 13 residues. With V trimmed by 6 bases and J by 7 bases, 7 bases remained unmatched. CDR1 is MNHEY and CDR2 is SVGAGI in the germline V gene. CDR3 amino acids: CASSRTGGSGYTF. The CDR3 DNA reads TGTGCCAGCAGCAGAACAGGGGGATCTGGCTACACCTTC.

This clone appeared a few times. The same CDR3 is also encoded by other DNA sequences in this sample. The chain joins TRBV29-1 to TRBJ2-5; tentatively, D is TRBD1 (5 bases). This CDR3 is built from 11 residues. CDR1 is SQVTM and CDR2 is ANQGSEA in the germline V gene. The V end lost 2 bases, the J end lost 4 bases, and 5 bases lay between the germline ends. The CDR3 sequence: CSVERGETQYF. The CDR3 bases are TGCAGCGTTGAAAGGGGAGAGACCCAGTACTTC.

V is TRBV4-1 and J is TRBJ2-3; 15 nucleotides agree with TRBD2. The V segment lost 4 bases and the J segment 2 bases; nucleotides outside the gene matches: 4. The CDR3 spans 17 residues. CDR1 and CDR2 from the germline V gene are MGHRA and YSYEKL. Written as DNA, the CDR3 is TGCGCCAGCAGCCGGACTAGCGGGGGGGCTAACACAGATACGCAGTATTTT. Amino acids: CASSRTSGGANTDTQYF.

This chain joins TRBV5-6 and TRBJ1-6; D is uncertain. This CDR3 is built from 12 residues. Per the germline V gene, CDR1 is SGHDT and CDR2 is YYEEEE. V lost 2 bases and J 12 bases, leaving 9 bases between the germline ends. The CDR3 sequence: CASSFSPGPLHF. CDR3 nucleotides: TGTGCCAGCAGCTTTTCCCCAGGACCCCTCCACTTT. Complete variable domain (other parts from reference TRBV5-6 and TRBJ1-6): DAGVTQSPTHLIKTRGQQVTLRCSPKSGHDTVSWYQQALGQGPQFIFQYYEEEERQRGNFPDRFSGHQFPNYSSELNVNALLLGDSALYLCASSFSPGPLHFGNGTRLTVT.

This clone came up once. This chain uses TRBV4-2 with TRBJ2-5; 7 bases agree with TRBD2. V shed 0 bases, J shed 2 bases, and the junction held 12 bases outside the gene matches. Germline assignment: CDR1 LGHNA and CDR2 YNFKEQ. The CDR3 contains 18 residues. The CDR3 is CASSQDIGSGSLQETQYF. The CDR3 region has the DNA TGTGCCAGCAGCCAAGACATTGGTAGCGGGTCTCTACAAGAGACCCAGTACTTC.

V usage is TRBV7-6 and J usage is TRBJ2-6; D gene uncertain. The V end was cut by 5 bases, the J end by 2 bases, with 13 bases between. The germline gives CDR1 SGHVS, CDR2 FNYEAQ. The CDR3 loop spans 16 amino acids. The CDR3 DNA reads as TGTGCCAGCAGCCCCGGTGCGGCTCCTGGGGCCAACGTCCTGACTTTC. This encodes CASSPGAAPGANVLTF.

The V and J genes are TRBV9 and TRBJ2-1; 10 bases map to TRBD1. Germline-derived CDR1 and CDR2 are SGDLS and YYNGEE. The CDR3 runs to 14 residues. V was pared by 2 bases and J by 10 bases, with 6 bases of the junction left unmatched. The CDR3 DNA reads TGTGCCAGCAGCGTTGACAGGGGGCTGGGCGAGCAGTTCTTC. This encodes CASSVDRGLGEQFF. Together with reference TRBV9 and TRBJ2-1, the CDR3 gives the full variable domain: DSGVTQTPKHLITATGQRVTLRCSPRSGDLSVYWYQQSLDQGLQFLIQYYNGEERAKGNILERFSAQQFPDLHSELNLSSLELGDSALYFCASSVDRGLGEQFFGPGTRLTVL.

The J gene is TRBJ1-1, the V gene TRBV5-3; the D is unclear. TRBV5-3 is an open reading frame, and its role is uncertain. The V gene lost 2 bases and the J gene lost 1 base, with 12 bases spanning the gap. This CDR3 has 15 residues. The CDR3 bases are TGTGCCAGAAGCTTTACTGGTCACTCGAACACTGAAGCTTTCTTT. Translating it yields CARSFTGHSNTEAFF.

V gene TRBV7-3 combines with J gene TRBJ2-1; 11 bases fit TRBD2. V shed 6 bases and J 5 bases; nucleotides not matched to a gene: 12. The CDR3 has 17 residues. Germline V lookup: CDR1 SGHTA, CDR2 FQGTGA. CDR3 sequence reads: CASRAFSGGAPDNEQFF. CDR3 sequence (DNA): TGTGCCAGCAGGGCGTTTAGCGGGGGGGCCCCCGACAATGAGCAGTTCTTC.

This rearrangement joins TRBV7-3 to TRBJ2-7; TRBD2 matches at 9 bases. Germline V gene lookup returns CDR1 SGHTA and CDR2 FQGTGA. V shed 5 bases, J shed 3 bases, and the junction held 5 bases outside the gene matches. This CDR3 is built from 14 residues. Written as DNA, the CDR3 is TGTGCCAGCAGCCAGAATAGCGGGAGCTACGAGCAGTACTTC. It encodes CASSQNSGSYEQYF.

This clone was observed a few times. The J gene is TRBJ1-5, the V gene TRBV12-3 or TRBV12-4; perhaps TRBD1 as D (5 bases). There are 13 residues in the CDR3. The V and J ends lost 4 bases and 4 bases respectively, with 8 bases between them. The CDR3 DNA reads as TGTGCCAGCAGTTGGGGGGGTAATCAGCCCCAGCATTTT. This gives the protein CASSWGGNQPQHF.

The chain links TRBV7-2 to TRBJ1-1; D not certain. Trimming took 1 base from V and 4 from J, leaving 13 bases between them. Germline V gene lookup returns CDR1 SGHTA and CDR2 FQGNSA. The CDR3 is made up of 15 amino acids. CDR3 in amino acids: CASSLGPTRGTEAFF. DNA for the CDR3: TGTGCCAGCAGCTTAGGGCCAACGAGAGGCACTGAAGCTTTCTTT.

The V gene is TRBV7-2, the J gene TRBJ1-5; D uncertain. V lost 3 bases and J 3 bases, leaving 9 bases between the germline ends. The germline gives CDR1 SGHTA, CDR2 FQGNSA. The CDR3 length is 14 residues. The CDR3 loop reads CASSFPRPNQPQHF. The CDR3 bases are TGTGCCAGCAGCTTTCCCAGGCCCAATCAGCCCCAGCATTTT.

The chain employs TRBV29-1 and TRBJ2-6; D is unresolved. Per germline, CDR1 SQVTM and CDR2 ANQGSEA. V was shortened by 4 bases and J by 0 bases, with 13 bases between the two germline ends. This CDR3 has 16 amino acids. CDR3 in amino acids: CSVVVTHGSGANVLTF. CDR3 DNA sequence: TGCAGCGTTGTCGTAACACATGGCTCTGGGGCCAACGTCCTGACTTTC. Full variable domain (missing parts from reference TRBV29-1 and TRBJ2-6): SAVISQKPSRDICQRGTSLTIQCQVDSQVTMMFWYRQQPGQSLTLIATANQGSEATYESGFVIDKFPISRPNLTFSTLTVSNMSPEDSSIYLCSVVVTHGSGANVLTFGAGSRLTVL.